A single sample gave rise to the 10 T cell receptor beta chains below, sequenced in a study of blood T cell repertoires in COVID-19 (dated by TCRdb to 2018 to 2020). Receptor libraries were prepared by the immunoSEQ multiplex PCR assay. TCRdb provides this immuneACCESS table in a form limited to in-frame rearrangements. Some clones are lacking; in checked studies, under half of them reflect an unresolved V gene, and why the rest are absent is not known. In this sample the table shows 300,000 to 400,000 clones, 85% of which occur a single time. 1.9% of the sample is in the top ten clones. Material for sequencing was PBMCs or T cells enriched from blood (not recorded which). The receptor source for this set is a woman in her thirties who had been exposed to COVID-19.

The J gene is TRBJ1-3, the V gene TRBV19, with a tentative D call TRBD1 (5 bases). The germline CDR1 and CDR2 sequences are LNHDA and SQIVND (reference sequence). Between the trimmed V and J ends, which lost 3 bases and 8 bases, there was a span of 14 bases. CDR3 length equals 14 residues. CDR3 region: CASSIAWRGYTIYF. Here the CDR3 DNA reads TGTGCCAGTAGTATCGCCTGGCGGGGGTACACCATATATTTT.

The J gene is TRBJ2-3, the V gene TRBV7-9; 10 nucleotides line up with TRBD1. The germline CDR1 and CDR2 sequences are SEHNR and FQNEAQ (reference sequence). The CDR3 has 19 residues. V was pared by 5 bases and J by 0 bases, with 14 bases of the junction left unmatched. As DNA, the CDR3 is TGTGCCAGCAGCCACGGACAGGGGGAGGGTGTATTAAGCACAGATACGCAGTATTTT. Translation gives CASSHGQGEGVLSTDTQYF.

The V call is TRBV14, the J call TRBJ2-7; tentative D call: TRBD1 (6 bases). With 8 bases removed from V and 1 base from J, the gap between germline ends came to 15 bases. Germline V lookup: CDR1 SGHDN, CDR2 FVKESK. CDR3 size: 14 residues. The CDR3 DNA follows: TGTGCCAGCGCCCGGGACACGGCTTCCTACGAGCAGTACTTC. It yields the protein CASARDTASYEQYF.

In its sample, this clone was seen once. The J gene is TRBJ1-1, the V gene TRBV11-2, with TRBD1 as a possible D gene (5 bases). The germline CDR1 and CDR2 sequences are SGHAT and FQNNGV. V shed 2 bases and J shed 5 bases, with 9 bases lying between them. This CDR3 region has 13 residues. CDR3 coding DNA: TGTGCCAGCAGCTTATACGGGGGGACTGAAGCTTTCTTT. It translates to CASSLYGGTEAFF.

This sequence joins TRBV12-3 or TRBV12-4 and TRBJ1-5; D call uncertain. This CDR3 has 12 residues. V was clipped by 3 bases and J by 6 bases, with 6 bases between them. The CDR3 DNA reads TGTGCCAGCAGTTTTCCGGGTCAGCCCCAGCATTTT. Residues: CASSFPGQPQHF.

This sequence joins TRBV2 and TRBJ1-6; D unresolved. In germline, CDR1 is SNHLY, CDR2 FYNNEI. Trimming removed 5 bases from V and 7 bases from J, with 18 bases in between. CDR3 length: 16 residues. This chain's CDR3 is CASSSGEGTRNSPLHF. CDR3 in DNA: TGTGCCAGCAGTAGTGGGGAGGGTACGAGGAATTCACCCCTCCACTTT.

The J gene is TRBJ1-1, the V gene TRBV5-6; 8 positions match TRBD1. CDR3 length: 13 amino acids. CDR1 SGHDT and CDR2 YYEEEE come from the germline V gene. Germline trimming cut 4 bases from V and 10 bases from J; bases unmatched to any gene: 9. The CDR3 DNA reads TGTGCCAGCAGCCAAACAGGGGGTCTTGGAGCTTTCTTT. Translating it yields CASSQTGGLGAFF.

CDR3: CAIKQGVNQPQHF. The CDR3 DNA sequence: TGTGCCATCAAGCAGGGGGTCAATCAGCCCCAGCATTTT. This sequence joins TRBV28 and TRBJ1-5; 7 nucleotides line up with TRBD1. The CDR3 covers 13 residues. The V gene end was trimmed by 10 bases and the J gene end by 3 bases; junction bases not matched to a gene: 6. From germline, CDR1 is MDHEN and CDR2 SYDVKM.

The chain carries TRBV7-2 and TRBJ2-7; 7 nucleotides agree with TRBD1. Germline V lookup: CDR1 SGHTA, CDR2 FQGNSA. The CDR3 contains 15 residues. V gave up 4 bases and J gave up 8 bases; unmatched junction bases: 14. CDR3 sequence: CASSSPGQDPTKQYF. DNA for the CDR3: TGTGCCAGCAGCTCCCCTGGACAGGACCCTACGAAGCAGTACTTC.

This sequence joins TRBV6-2 or TRBV6-3 and TRBJ1-2; 8 bases map to TRBD1. Germline V gene sequence: CDR1 MNHEY, CDR2 SVGEGT. With 5 bases clipped from V and 3 bases from J, the junction kept 2 bases outside the gene matches. There are 13 residues in the CDR3. The CDR3 DNA reads as TGTGCCAGCAGTGGGACAGGCGACTATGGCTACACCTTC. This sequence encodes CASSGTGDYGYTF.